This T cell receptor beta chain was captured in a study of cytomegalovirus exposure and HLA in healthy donors. Study background: In a previous analysis, around 110 million unique TCR beta sequences were found from some 200 million T cells. From donors who were HLA-typed, an early data release held 80 million to 95 million unique TCRs. Findings and caveats of the study: Relative to equally common others, HLA-associated TCR beta chains showed greater clonal expansion in a later analysis. TCR beta chain V- and J-gene trimming was linked, in a later analysis, to a missense variant in DCLRE1C.

For this clone: Its specificity is unknown.

Germline loops: CDR1 SGDLS, CDR2 YYNGEE. The CDR3 consists of 16 residues. V gave up 4 bases and J gave up 0 bases, with 14 bases separating them. PCR amplification relied on 60 Vbeta primers (plus 13 Jbeta primers). Profiling relied on immunoSEQ multiplex PCR, and the TCRdb table lists in-frame clones only, not all of them. The table shows under 150,000 clones, with 70% to 85% occurring only once. The V gene is TRBV9, the J gene TRBJ1-3, with a weak D call TRBD1 (6 bases). Sequencing input: PBMCs. The sequence came from a male donor in good health and CMV-seronegative. The CDR3 coding sequence is TGTGCCAGCAGCCCGGGACAACTTTTCTCTGGAAACACCATATATTTT. Protein sequence: CASSPGQLFSGNTIYF.